These 14 T cell receptor beta chains came from one sample sequenced in a study of CD8+CD57+ T cells in acquired aplastic anemia. Template material for TCR beta VDJ and CDR3 profiling consisted of genomic DNA. TCRdb recomputed calls from the reads with MiXCR, one row per CDR3 protein. Of more than 150,000 distinct CDR3 sequences in the sample, less than 65% are singletons; the top ten hold 40% to 55%. The sample was sorted CD4+, CD8+, or CD8+CD57+ T cells (not recorded which) from PBMCs. These receptors originate from a human donor with severe aplastic anemia or a healthy control (not recorded which).

The J gene is TRBJ1-5, the V gene TRBV25-1, with 7 bases fitting TRBD1. Germline trimming cut 4 bases from V and 3 bases from J; bases unmatched to any gene: 3. CDR1 and CDR2 (germline): MGHDK, SYGVNS. The CDR3 is made up of 14 amino acids. The CDR3 region has the DNA TGTGCCAGCAGTGTAACAGGGGTCAATCAGCCCCAGCATTTT. The encoded protein is CASSVTGVNQPQHF. Combining the CDR3 with reference TRBV25-1 and TRBJ1-5 gives the whole variable domain EADIYQTPRYLVIGTGKKITLECSQTMGHDKMYWYQQDPGMELHLIHYSYGVNSTEKGDLSSESTVSRIRTEHFPLTLESARPSHTSQYLCASSVTGVNQPQHFGDGTRLSIL.

The chain carries TRBV6-6 and TRBJ2-7; D is possibly TRBD1 (5 bases). V was cut by 8 bases and J by 2 bases, with 13 bases left in between. The CDR3 is made up of 13 amino acids. The germline V gene encodes CDR1 MNHNY and CDR2 SVGAGI (reference sequence). CDR3 bases: TGTGCCAGCGGCGAAGGGGCTGCCTACGAGCAGTACTTC. Its translation is CASGEGAAYEQYF.

This clonotype appeared many times. The chain has TRBV19 and TRBJ2-1, with TRBD1 identical over 7 bases. There are 14 residues in the CDR3. J lost 9 bases, V lost 3 bases, and 8 bases had no gene match. The germline V gene has CDR1 LNHDA and CDR2 SQIVND (reference sequence). The CDR3 region has the DNA TGTGCCAGTAGTATCACAGGGGCGGGTGTTGAGCAGTTCTTC. The encoded protein is CASSITGAGVEQFF. Full variable domain (missing parts from reference TRBV19 and TRBJ2-1): DGGITQSPKYLFRKEGQNVTLSCEQNLNHDAMYWYRQDPGQGLRLIYYSQIVNDFQKGDIAEGYSVSREKKESFPLTVTSAQKNPTAFYLCASSITGAGVEQFFGPGTRLTVL.

This clonotype was picked up many times. This chain connects TRBV19 to TRBJ1-3; no firm D call. CDR1 LNHDA and CDR2 SQIVND come from the germline V gene (reference sequence). There are 12 residues in the CDR3. Trimming took off 8 bases at V and 4 bases at J, with 9 bases between the two ends. The CDR3 here is CASGPPGNTIYF. DNA for the CDR3: TGTGCCAGTGGTCCCCCGGGAAACACCATATATTTT.

This clonotype was seen more than once but under ten times. V gene TRBV12-3 or TRBV12-4 combines with J gene TRBJ2-5; D is possibly TRBD1 (6 bases). V shed 0 bases and J shed 4 bases, with 12 bases lying between them. The CDR3 is 15 residues long. Here the CDR3 DNA reads TGTGCCAGCAGTTTAGCAGGGGGAATGGGAGAGACCCAGTACTTC. Its protein product is CASSLAGGMGETQYF.

This clonotype was seen a few times. The V and J genes are TRBV7-8 and TRBJ2-1; D may be TRBD2 (5 bases). The CDR3 totals 13 residues. Deletions cut 5 bases from V and 3 bases from J, with 8 bases between. Germline-derived CDR1 and CDR2 are SGHVS and FQNEAQ. The CDR3 spells CASSAEGYNEQFF. Here the CDR3 DNA reads TGTGCCAGCAGCGCCGAGGGCTACAATGAGCAGTTCTTC.

The chain recombines TRBV7-8 with TRBJ2-2, with D uncertain. This CDR3 is 14 amino acids long. Germline V lookup: CDR1 SGHVS, CDR2 FQNEAQ. V gave up 7 bases and J gave up 9 bases, with 18 bases separating them. The CDR3 loop is CASTTTLGDWELFF. The CDR3 DNA reads TGTGCCAGCACAACAACCCTCGGTGACTGGGAGCTGTTTTTT.

The chain is built from TRBV10-2 and TRBJ1-6; 7 bases align to TRBD1. This CDR3 is built from 15 residues. Germline-derived CDR1 and CDR2 are WSHSY and SAAADI. The V gene end was trimmed by 6 bases and the J gene end by 3 bases; junction bases not matched to a gene: 5. CDR3 DNA sequence: TGCGCCAGCAGCGAGGGGACAGTCTATAATTCACCCCTCCACTTT. It translates to CASSEGTVYNSPLHF.

The chain joins TRBV7-9 to TRBJ2-3, with 9 nucleotides matching TRBD1. The CDR3 covers 16 residues. V was pared by 6 bases and J by 5 bases, with 12 bases of the junction left unmatched. Germline assignment: CDR1 SEHNR and CDR2 FQNEAQ (reference sequence). The CDR3 reads CASSSNTGGEGDTQYF. CDR3 DNA sequence: TGTGCCAGCAGTTCGAACACAGGGGGCGAAGGAGATACGCAGTATTTT. Combining the CDR3 with reference TRBV7-9 and TRBJ2-3 gives the whole variable domain DTGVSQNPRHKITKRGQNVTFRCDPISEHNRLYWYRQTLGQGPEFLTYFQNEAQLEKSRLLSDRFSAERPKGSFSTLEIQRTEQGDSAMYLCASSSNTGGEGDTQYFGPGTRLTVL.

This sequence joins TRBV2 and TRBJ1-5; no firm D call. Germline-derived CDR1 and CDR2 are SNHLY and FYNNEI. Trimming stripped 3 bases from V and 4 bases from J, with 13 bases between. The CDR3 contains 15 residues. CDR3 nucleotides: TGTGCCAGCAGTGACCGAACAAGAACAAATCAGCCCCAGCATTTT. Amino acid sequence: CASSDRTRTNQPQHF.

This rearrangement joins TRBV10-1 to TRBJ2-7, with TRBD2 matching 8 bases. V shed 1 base, J shed 7 bases, and the junction held 3 bases outside the gene matches. The CDR3 runs to 13 residues. Looked up from germline, CDR1 is WNHNN and CDR2 is SYGVQD (reference sequence). CDR3 bases: TGCGCCAGCAGTGAGTGGTTAGCGGGAGAGCAGTACTTC. It codes for CASSEWLAGEQYF.

The chain couples TRBV11-2 to TRBJ2-7, with a tentative D call TRBD1 (5 bases). The germline V gene encodes CDR1 SGHAT and CDR2 FQNNGV. The CDR3 runs 14 residues. Trimming cost V 5 bases and J 2 bases, with 13 bases left between them. The CDR3 is CASSPTTGPYEQYF. The CDR3 DNA reads TGTGCCAGCAGCCCTACCACAGGTCCCTACGAGCAGTACTTC.

This clonotype was recorded only once. This sequence joins TRBV20-1 and TRBJ1-1, with D possibly being TRBD1 (5 bases). This CDR3 spans 16 amino acids. Germline CDR1 and CDR2: DFQATT and SNEGSKA (reference sequence). The V gene lost 0 bases and the J gene lost 1 base, with 15 bases spanning the gap. The CDR3 reads CSARDPQGRGNTEAFF. The CDR3 bases are TGCAGTGCTAGAGATCCCCAGGGCAGAGGGAACACTGAAGCTTTCTTT.

The chain recombines TRBV20-1 with TRBJ2-7; TRBD1 might be the D (7 bases). Trimming cost V 4 bases and J 8 bases, with 15 bases left between them. Germline loops: CDR1 DFQATT, CDR2 SNEGSKA (reference sequence). The CDR3 is 12 amino acids. CDR3: CSAKGRGAQQYF. The CDR3 bases are TGCAGTGCTAAGGGCAGGGGGGCCCAGCAGTACTTC.